Presented here are 9 T cell receptor beta chains from one specimen sequenced in a study of cytomegalovirus exposure and HLA in healthy donors. Researchers ran the PCR with 60 Vbeta and 13 Jbeta primers. Generated by immunoSEQ multiplex PCR, the TCRdb table keeps only in-frame clones and is missing some. The sample holds under 150,000 clones; more than 65% are singletons and the top ten take 2% to 3%. Sequencing was done on a sample of PBMCs. These receptors came from a middle-aged man in good health and CMV-seronegative.

The chain couples TRBV2 to TRBJ2-3; 8 nucleotides line up with TRBD2. The CDR3 contains 20 residues. Trimming cost V 6 bases and J 0 bases; bases outside gene matches: 20. Per germline, CDR1 SNHLY and CDR2 FYNNEI. CDR3 residues: CASRSTLRYSGDQSTDTQYF. The CDR3 region has the DNA TGTGCCAGCAGATCCACCCTTCGCTATAGCGGGGACCAAAGCACAGATACGCAGTATTTT.

The chain is built from TRBV29-1 and TRBJ2-3, with 11 nucleotides matching TRBD2. J gave up 1 base and V 7 bases, and 7 bases lay outside the gene matches. From germline, CDR1 is SQVTM and CDR2 ANQGSEA. The CDR3 loop spans 15 amino acids. Written as DNA, the CDR3 is TGCAGCGCACAGACTAGCGGGGACCGCACAGATACGCAGTATTTT. Protein product: CSAQTSGDRTDTQYF.

The genes are TRBV7-8 and TRBJ1-3; D remains unclear. The CDR3 consists of 14 residues. The germline gives CDR1 SGHVS, CDR2 FQNEAQ. With 3 bases removed from V and 3 bases from J, the gap between germline ends came to 9 bases. CDR3 in amino acids: CASSLAVYGNTIYF. The CDR3 DNA reads as TGTGCCAGCAGCTTGGCAGTATATGGAAACACCATATATTTT.

The chain recombines TRBV13 with TRBJ2-2; tentative D call: TRBD2 (5 bases). V lost 10 bases to trimming and J lost 4 bases, with 13 bases between them. Per germline, CDR1 PRHDT and CDR2 FYEKMQ (reference sequence). The CDR3 is 13 amino acids. The CDR3 loop reads CATTGGSTGELFF. The CDR3 DNA reads TGTGCCACCACGGGTGGGAGCACCGGGGAGCTGTTTTTT.

The chain joins TRBV6-5 to TRBJ1-2, with TRBD1 matching 11 bases. V lost 6 bases, J lost 4 bases, and 4 bases stayed unmatched. The germline gives CDR1 MNHEY, CDR2 SVGAGI. The CDR3 consists of 14 residues. CDR3 sequence reads: CASSPGQGGYGYTF. CDR3 coding DNA: TGTGCCAGCAGCCCGGGACAGGGGGGCTATGGCTACACCTTC.

The rearrangement links TRBV4-1 to TRBJ1-5; the D gene is possibly TRBD1 (5 bases). Germline V gene data show CDR1 as MGHRA and CDR2 as YSYEKL. There are 16 residues in the CDR3. The ends were cut back, 3 bases at V and 7 bases at J, with 19 bases in the middle. Written as DNA, the CDR3 is TGCGCCAGCAGCCACACCGCTTCAGGGCTGGGGCAGCCCCAGCATTTT. The encoded protein is CASSHTASGLGQPQHF.

The chain employs TRBV6-5 and TRBJ1-5; D gene unclear. There are 15 residues in the CDR3. The germline V gene has CDR1 MNHEY and CDR2 SVGAGI. V lost 6 bases, J lost 0 bases, and 12 bases lay in between. CDR3 loop: CASRMREYSNQPQHF. Written as DNA, the CDR3 is TGTGCCAGCAGGATGAGGGAGTATAGCAATCAGCCCCAGCATTTT.

The chain employs TRBV7-9 and TRBJ1-1; the D is unclear. CDR3 length equals 13 residues. Germline CDR1 SEHNR, CDR2 FQNEAQ (reference sequence). Trimming shortened V by 5 bases and J by 6 bases, and 13 bases separated the two germline ends. This CDR3 reads CASSQFALPEAFF. The CDR3 DNA follows: TGTGCCAGCAGCCAGTTTGCTCTGCCTGAAGCTTTCTTT. The variable domain in full, completed from reference TRBV7-9 and TRBJ1-1, reads DTGVSQNPRHKITKRGQNVTFRCDPISEHNRLYWYRQTLGQGPEFLTYFQNEAQLEKSRLLSDRFSAERPKGSFSTLEIQRTEQGDSAMYLCASSQFALPEAFFGQGTRLTVV.

J is TRBJ2-7 and V is TRBV30; D may be TRBD2 (6 bases). The CDR3 is 12 residues long. Trimming shortened V by 5 bases and J by 2 bases, and 10 bases separated the two germline ends. Germline-derived CDR1 and CDR2 are GTSNPN and SVGIG (reference sequence). CDR3 sequence reads: CAWGGDPYEQYF. For the CDR3, the DNA is TGTGCCTGGGGCGGGGACCCCTACGAGCAGTACTTC. The variable domain in full, with the rest retrieved from reference TRBV30 and TRBJ2-7, is SQTIHQWPATLVQPVGSPLSLECTVEGTSNPNLYWYRQAAGRGLQLLFYSVGIGQISSEVPQNLSASRPQDRQFILSSKKLLLSDSGFYLCAWGGDPYEQYFGPGTRLTVT.